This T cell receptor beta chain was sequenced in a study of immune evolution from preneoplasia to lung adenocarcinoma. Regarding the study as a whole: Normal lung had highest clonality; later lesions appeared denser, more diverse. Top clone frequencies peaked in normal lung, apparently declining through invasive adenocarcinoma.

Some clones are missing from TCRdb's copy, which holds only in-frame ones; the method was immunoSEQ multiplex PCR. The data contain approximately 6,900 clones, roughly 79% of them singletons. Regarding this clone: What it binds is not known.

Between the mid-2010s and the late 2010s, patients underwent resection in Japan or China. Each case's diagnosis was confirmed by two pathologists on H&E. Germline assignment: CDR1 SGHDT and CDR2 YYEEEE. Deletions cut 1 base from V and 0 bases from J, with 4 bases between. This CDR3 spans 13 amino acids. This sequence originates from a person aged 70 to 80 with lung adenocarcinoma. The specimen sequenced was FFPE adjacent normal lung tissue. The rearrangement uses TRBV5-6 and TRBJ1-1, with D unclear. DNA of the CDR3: TGTGCCAGCAGCTTGTCCTTGAACACTGAAGCTTTCTTT. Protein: CASSLSLNTEAFF.